This TCR beta chain was identified during a study of vaccination and CD4 T cells after COVID-19. The assay that was used to sequence DNA from cultured CD4+ T cells was the Oncomine TCR Beta short-read assay. Each CDR3 protein is one row after TCRdb ran MiXCR on the PCR reads. The table shows fewer than 15,000 distinct CDR3 sequences, with approximately 51% occurring only once. A word on this clonotype: Its antigen remains unidentified.

Treatment of the sample: roughly nine-day PBMC culture with coronavirus spike peptide pools or control peptides (ViraFEST assay). Half the growth medium was swapped for new IL-2 medium on days 3 and 7. Per germline, CDR1 SEHNR and CDR2 FQNEAQ (reference sequence). CDR3 length equals 12 residues. Trimming left V 7 bases short and J 1 base short, with 7 bases between. The rearrangement joins TRBV7-9 to TRBJ1-1; D is perhaps TRBD1 (6 bases). Sequencing was carried out using CD4+ T cells from blood, cultured in vitro. This receptor was identified in a human donor who had recovered from COVID-19. Here the CDR3 reads CASKQGNTEAFF. In nucleotides, the CDR3 is TGTGCCAGCAAACAGGGGAACACTGAAGCTTTCTTT.